The sequence of this T cell receptor (beta chain) was determined in a study of PD-1 blockade in classical Hodgkin lymphoma. The assay was immunoSEQ multiplex PCR, and TCRdb's table has in-frame clones only and misses some. Of fewer than 25,000 clones listed, approximately 80% are singletons. V was cut by 2 bases and J by 1 base, with 6 bases left in between. The CDR3 is made up of 15 amino acids. Germline V gene sequence: CDR1 KGHSH, CDR2 LQKENI. Concerning this clone itself: Its antigen is not known.

Study results and caveats: The study found complete responders had baseline diversity similar to newly diagnosed patients.

Exposure to brentuximab vedotin varied, and each patient had relapsed following autologous stem cell transplantation. When best responses were assessed, they were complete response, partial response or progressive disease. The sample consisted of peripheral blood mononuclear cells (PBMCs), taken before the second cycle of nivolumab. The chain has TRBV18 and TRBJ2-6; D perhaps matches TRBD2 (5 bases). The TCR originated in a human donor with classical Hodgkin lymphoma. In DNA, the CDR3 is TGTGCCAGCTCACCATCGGGGTCTGGGGCCAACGTCCTGACTTTC. Protein: CASSPSGSGANVLTF.